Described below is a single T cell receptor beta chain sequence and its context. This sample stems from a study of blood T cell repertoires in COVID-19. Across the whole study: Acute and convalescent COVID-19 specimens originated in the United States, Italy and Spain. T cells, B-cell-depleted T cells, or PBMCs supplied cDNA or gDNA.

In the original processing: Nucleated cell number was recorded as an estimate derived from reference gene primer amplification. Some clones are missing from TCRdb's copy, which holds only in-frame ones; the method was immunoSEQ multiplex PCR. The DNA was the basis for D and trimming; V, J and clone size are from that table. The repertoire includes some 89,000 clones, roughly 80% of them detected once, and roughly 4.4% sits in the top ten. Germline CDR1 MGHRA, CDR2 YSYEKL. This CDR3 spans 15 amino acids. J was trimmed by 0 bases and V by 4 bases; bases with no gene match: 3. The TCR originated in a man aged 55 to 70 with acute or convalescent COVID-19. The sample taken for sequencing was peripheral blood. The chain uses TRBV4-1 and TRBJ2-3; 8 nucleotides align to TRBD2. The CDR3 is CASSLPSGSTDTQYF. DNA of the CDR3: TGCGCCAGCAGCCTACCTAGCGGGAGCACAGATACGCAGTATTTT.